Following are 21 T cell receptor beta chains from one sample sequenced in a study of T cells in tuberculosis. Produced via immunoSEQ multiplex PCR; TCRdb's table is partial and in-frame only. The table lists about 59,000 clones, approximately 81% of them singletons. Sorting used thawed, overnight-rested PBMC stained with anti-CD3, a viability dye and GMM-loaded CD1B tetramer. C32 glucose monomycolate from Rhodococcus equi was loaded onto the CD1B tetramers. Sequencing used CD1b-GMM tetramer-negative cells sorted from PBMCs. The receptors here all came from an adult woman with latent tuberculosis.

Comments on this clone: Other DNA sequences within the sample encode an identical CDR3. The chain combines TRBV9 with TRBJ2-7, with 11 bases aligning to TRBD2. Germline trimming cut 2 bases from V and 0 bases from J; bases unmatched to any gene: 1. Germline CDR1 is SGDLS and CDR2 is YYNGEE. This CDR3 region has 15 residues. CDR3 bases: TGTGCCAGCAGCGTTGGGACTAGCGGCTCCTACGAGCAGTACTTC. This gives the protein CASSVGTSGSYEQYF.

This chain joins TRBV5-1 and TRBJ2-7; 7 bases match TRBD1. CDR1 is SGHRS, CDR2 YFSETQ, per germline. CDR3 size: 15 residues. V shed 5 bases and J 2 bases; nucleotides not matched to a gene: 10. The CDR3, as DNA: TGCGCCAGCAGTCTTGGACAGGTGGGTACCTACGAGCAGTACTTC. This sequence encodes CASSLGQVGTYEQYF. Complete variable domain (other parts from reference TRBV5-1 and TRBJ2-7): KAGVTQTPRYLIKTRGQQVTLSCSPISGHRSVSWYQQTPGQGLQFLFEYFSETQRNKGNFPGRFSGRQFSNSRSEMNVSTLELGDSALYLCASSLGQVGTYEQYFGPGTRLTVT.

The chain links TRBV5-1 to TRBJ2-1; D is possibly TRBD1 (6 bases). The CDR3 covers 16 residues. The germline V gene has CDR1 SGHRS and CDR2 YFSETQ. Trimming cost V 5 bases and J 0 bases, with 15 bases left between them. The CDR3 DNA reads TGCGCCAGCAGTCATACAGGGCCAAGCTCCTACAATGAGCAGTTCTTC. Protein product: CASSHTGPSSYNEQFF.

The chain combines TRBV19 with TRBJ1-1, with 7 bases fitting TRBD1. Trimming at V came to 3 bases and at J to 1 base, leaving 5 bases not matched to a gene. Germline V gene sequence: CDR1 LNHDA, CDR2 SQIVND (reference sequence). The CDR3 is made up of 15 amino acids. CDR3 nucleotides: TGTGCCAGTAGTATCGGGGACAGCCGGAACACTGAAGCTTTCTTT. Translation: CASSIGDSRNTEAFF. Looking up the rest from reference TRBV19 and TRBJ1-1 gives the full variable domain: DGGITQSPKYLFRKEGQNVTLSCEQNLNHDAMYWYRQDPGQGLRLIYYSQIVNDFQKGDIAEGYSVSREKKESFPLTVTSAQKNPTAFYLCASSIGDSRNTEAFFGQGTRLTVV.

The genes are TRBV9 and TRBJ2-1; possibly TRBD1 for D (6 bases). V was trimmed by 3 bases and J by 7 bases, leaving 14 bases between them. The CDR3 has 14 amino acids. The germline gives CDR1 SGDLS, CDR2 YYNGEE. The CDR3: CASSASSRGNEQFF. The CDR3 DNA follows: TGTGCCAGCAGCGCTTCCTCAAGGGGGAATGAGCAGTTCTTC.

This clone has just one count. The chain joins TRBV10-1 to TRBJ2-7, with D tentatively TRBD1 (5 bases). CDR3 length: 14 residues. Between the trimmed V and J ends, which lost 4 bases and 4 bases, there was a span of 14 bases. Germline CDR1 WNHNN, CDR2 SYGVQD (reference sequence). CDR3 region: CASSGLTERYEQYF. DNA for the CDR3: TGCGCCAGCAGTGGCCTGACAGAGCGATACGAGCAGTACTTC.

The chain uses TRBV15 and TRBJ1-4; D uncertain. The germline V and J ends were trimmed by 1 base and 8 bases, with 8 bases remaining between them. This CDR3 is built from 13 residues. CDR1 LNHNV and CDR2 YYDKDF come from the germline V gene (reference sequence). The CDR3 region is CATSRVSGEKLFF. DNA of the CDR3: TGTGCCACCAGCAGAGTCTCGGGGGAAAAACTGTTTTTT.

This clone was seen a few times. The chain couples TRBV6-1 to TRBJ2-7; TRBD2 matches at 11 bases. This CDR3 region has 17 residues. The germline gives CDR1 MNHNS, CDR2 SASEGT. Trimming took 2 bases from V and 3 from J; bases not matched to a gene: 9. CDR3 sequence reads: CASSERALAGGRYEQYF. CDR3 bases: TGTGCCAGCAGTGAACGGGCCCTAGCGGGAGGCCGCTACGAGCAGTACTTC.

The chain uses TRBV7-8 and TRBJ1-5, with D perhaps matching TRBD1 (6 bases). The CDR3 has 15 amino acids. The germline CDR1 and CDR2 sequences are SGHVS and FQNEAQ. V gave up 1 base and J gave up 7 bases, with 14 bases separating them. CDR3 coding DNA: TGTGCCAGCAGCTTAGAATCAGGTCAGGGGCAGCCCCAGCATTTT. Protein product: CASSLESGQGQPQHF.

This rearrangement joins TRBV5-1 to TRBJ2-3; D gene unclear. The germline V gene encodes CDR1 SGHRS and CDR2 YFSETQ. CDR3 size: 13 residues. The germline V and J ends were trimmed by 5 bases and 3 bases, with 10 bases remaining between them. CDR3 in DNA: TGCGCCAGCAGAGTGGCAGGAACAGATACGCAGTATTTT. Protein product: CASRVAGTDTQYF.

The chain combines TRBV7-2 with TRBJ2-7; D may be TRBD1 (6 bases). Per germline, CDR1 SGHTA and CDR2 FQGNSA. The CDR3 is 13 amino acids. Trimming cost V 5 bases and J 3 bases, with 11 bases left between them. The CDR3 loop is CASSPRTDYEQYF. CDR3 sequence (DNA): TGTGCCAGCAGCCCCCGGACAGACTACGAGCAGTACTTC.

This chain links TRBV18 with TRBJ1-5, with 7 positions matching TRBD1. CDR3 length equals 14 residues. J lost 6 bases, V lost 4 bases, and 6 bases had no gene match. Per germline, CDR1 KGHSH and CDR2 LQKENI. CDR3 DNA sequence: TGTGCCAGCTCACTGCACAGGGGAAGTCAGCCCCAGCATTTT. Translated, it gives CASSLHRGSQPQHF.

This clone was observed a few times. The chain recombines TRBV9 with TRBJ2-3; D perhaps matches TRBD2 (6 bases). CDR1 is SGDLS, CDR2 YYNGEE, per germline. The CDR3 loop spans 15 amino acids. Between the trimmed V and J ends, which lost 3 bases and 2 bases, there was a span of 13 bases. The DNA for the CDR3 is TGTGCCAGCAGCGGGGACGGGACTTCCACAGATACGCAGTATTTT. This codes for CASSGDGTSTDTQYF.

This clone was found a few times. V usage is TRBV5-8 and J usage is TRBJ2-3, with D maybe TRBD2 (5 bases). The V gene's germline CDR1 is SGHTS and CDR2 YDEGEE. This CDR3 spans 16 amino acids. The V end lost 2 bases, the J end lost 0 bases, and 13 bases lay between the germline ends. DNA for the CDR3: TGTGCCAGCAGCTTAGCACGCGGGTTAAGCACAGATACGCAGTATTTT. Translation: CASSLARGLSTDTQYF.

V is TRBV28 and J is TRBJ1-2, with 10 bases matching TRBD1. There are 12 residues in the CDR3. Germline CDR1 reads MDHEN; CDR2 reads SYDVKM. The V gene end was trimmed by 5 bases and the J gene end by 6 bases; junction bases not matched to a gene: 0. CDR3 amino acids: CASSGQGDGYTF. The CDR3 region has the DNA TGTGCCAGCAGTGGACAGGGGGATGGCTACACCTTC.

V and J are TRBV28 and TRBJ1-5; TRBD1 is a possible D gene (5 bases). The CDR3 is 13 amino acids. The V gene lost 8 bases and the J gene lost 7 bases, with 15 bases spanning the gap. Germline V gives CDR1 MDHEN, CDR2 SYDVKM. The CDR3 DNA follows: TGTGCCAGCGGGTCGGGCGGGACCCAGCCCCAGCATTTT. Translated, it gives CASGSGGTQPQHF.

A single count supports this clone. This chain joins TRBV7-2 and TRBJ2-3; D unclear. The CDR3 consists of 11 residues. The germline V gene encodes CDR1 SGHTA and CDR2 FQGNSA. The ends were cut back, 4 bases at V and 4 bases at J, with 3 bases in the middle. The DNA of the CDR3 is TGTGCCAGCAGCTCCGCAGATACGCAGTATTTT. Translation: CASSSADTQYF.

J is TRBJ2-7 and V is TRBV27; tentative D call: TRBD2 (6 bases). In germline, CDR1 is MNHEY, CDR2 SMNVEV (reference sequence). With 2 bases removed from V and 0 bases from J, the gap between germline ends came to 14 bases. The CDR3 loop spans 16 amino acids. CDR3 amino acids: CASSLGDGGVSYEQYF. As DNA, the CDR3 is TGTGCCAGCAGTTTAGGGGACGGCGGGGTCTCCTACGAGCAGTACTTC.

V and J are TRBV19 and TRBJ2-7; 8 bases align to TRBD1. Trimming cost V 6 bases and J 5 bases; bases outside gene matches: 9. Germline V gene sequence: CDR1 LNHDA, CDR2 SQIVND (reference sequence). This CDR3 is 14 amino acids long. CDR3 loop: CASSLGQARNEQYF. Here the CDR3 DNA reads TGTGCCAGTAGCCTGGGACAGGCGAGGAACGAGCAGTACTTC.

The chain combines TRBV6-5 with TRBJ1-1; D unresolved. There are 15 residues in the CDR3. Per the germline V gene, CDR1 is MNHEY and CDR2 is SVGAGI. Trimming stripped 0 bases from V and 1 base from J, with 9 bases between. CDR3 sequence (DNA): TGTGCCAGCAGTTACTCACGGCGGGGGAACACTGAAGCTTTCTTT. The encoded protein is CASSYSRRGNTEAFF.

This clone is deemed medium-sized. The chain uses TRBV18 and TRBJ1-4; a possible D gene is TRBD1 (5 bases). V was pared by 3 bases and J by 5 bases, with 13 bases between. Germline CDR1 reads KGHSH; CDR2 reads LQKENI. CDR3 size: 15 residues. The CDR3 region is CASSPSGLLNEKLFF. The CDR3 DNA reads as TGTGCCAGCTCACCCTCGGGACTTTTAAATGAAAAACTGTTTTTT.